This T cell receptor (beta chain) was retrieved from a study of cytomegalovirus exposure and HLA in healthy donors. The CDR3 has 17 amino acids. The junction had 11 bases not matched to a gene; V was cut back by 0 bases and J by 6 bases. CDR1 and CDR2 from the germline V gene are LNHNV and YYDKDF (reference sequence). With regard to this clone: What it binds is not known.

The study's findings and limits: A later analysis linked a missense variant in DCLRE1C to the trimming of TCR beta V and J genes. Another analysis was done later, and it associated roughly 15,000 TCR beta sequences with HLA alleles at 0.05 false discovery rate. Listed as cytomegalovirus-associated were over 150 TCR beta chains. Evidence from a later analysis indicated that most CMV-associated TCR beta chains looked HLA-restricted.

The PCR made use of 60 Vbeta and 13 Jbeta primers. The assay was immunoSEQ multiplex PCR, and TCRdb's table has in-frame clones only and misses some. Altogether 130,000 to 150,000 clones are present, approximately 70% being singletons, with the ten largest covering over 1%. J is TRBJ2-7 and V is TRBV15, with 10 bases matching TRBD1. The sample taken for sequencing was PBMCs. This receptor was taken from a middle-aged woman in good health and CMV-seronegative. The CDR3 bases are TGTGCCACCAGCAGAGATCCGGGGGGACAGGGGATTCGCGAGCAGTACTTC. This sequence encodes CATSRDPGGQGIREQYF.